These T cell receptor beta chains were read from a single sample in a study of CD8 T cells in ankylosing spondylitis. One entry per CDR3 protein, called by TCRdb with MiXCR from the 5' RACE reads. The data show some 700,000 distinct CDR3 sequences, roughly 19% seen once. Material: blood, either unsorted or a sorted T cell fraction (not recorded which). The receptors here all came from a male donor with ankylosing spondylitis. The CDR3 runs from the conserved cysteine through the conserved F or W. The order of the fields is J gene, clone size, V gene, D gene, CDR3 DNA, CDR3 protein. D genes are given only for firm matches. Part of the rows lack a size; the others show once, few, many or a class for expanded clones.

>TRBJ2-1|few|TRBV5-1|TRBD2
TGCGCCAGCAGCTTACCGGGTTTGCGGGAGGTGTCCTACAATGAGCAGTTCTTC
CASSLPGLREVSYNEQFF
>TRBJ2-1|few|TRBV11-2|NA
TGTGCCAGCAGCTCCCAGGGTCGCAATGAGCAGTTCTTC
CASSSQGRNEQFF
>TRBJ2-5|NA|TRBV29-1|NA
TGCAGCGCCATACCCGGGATGTACCAAGAGACCCAGTACTTC
CSAIPGMYQETQYF
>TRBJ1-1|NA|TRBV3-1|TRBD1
TGTGCCAGCAGCAAGACGAGACAGGGAGGGAACACTGAAGCTTTCTTT
CASSKTRQGGNTEAFF
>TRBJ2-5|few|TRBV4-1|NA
TGCGCCAGCAGCCAAGAAGAGGAAGAGACCCAGTACTTC
CASSQEEEETQYF
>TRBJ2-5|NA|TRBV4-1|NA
TGCGCCAGCAGCCAGAACGTTGAACGGGAGACCCAGTACTTC
CASSQNVERETQYF
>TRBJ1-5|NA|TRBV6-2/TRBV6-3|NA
TGTGCCAGCAGGATTCAGGGGAGGTACAATCAGCCCCAGCATTTT
CASRIQGRYNQPQHF
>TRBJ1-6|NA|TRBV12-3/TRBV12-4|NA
TGTGCCAGCAGTTTGAGGGGGGGCCATTCACCCCTCCACTTT
CASSLRGGHSPLHF
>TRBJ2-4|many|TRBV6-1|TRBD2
TGTGCCAGCAGTGAAGCGGGGGGGGTCTCGGGAAACATTCAGTACTTC
CASSEAGGVSGNIQYF
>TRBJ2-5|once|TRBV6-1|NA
TGTGCCAGCACCCTATCCCCCGGGACGGAGACCCAGTACTTC
CASTLSPGTETQYF
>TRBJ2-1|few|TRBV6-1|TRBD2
TGTGCCAGCAGTGTCCGGGGGGGGCCATTCCGGACCAATGAGCAGTTCTTC
CASSVRGGPFRTNEQFF
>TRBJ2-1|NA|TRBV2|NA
TGTGCCAGTGGGGTAAAAAGGACAGACAATGAGCAGTTCTTC
CASGVKRTDNEQFF
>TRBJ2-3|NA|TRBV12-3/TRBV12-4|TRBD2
TGTGCCAGCACCTCCGGACTAGCGGGGGGGAATACGCAGTATTTT
CASTSGLAGGNTQYF
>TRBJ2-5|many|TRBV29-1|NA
TGCAGCGTTGAAGAATGGGCAGGATTACAAGAGACCCAGTACTTC
CSVEEWAGLQETQYF
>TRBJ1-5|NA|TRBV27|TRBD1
TGTGCCAGCAGTTCCCTGCAGGGGGGAAGCCAGCCCCAGCATTTT
CASSSLQGGSQPQHF
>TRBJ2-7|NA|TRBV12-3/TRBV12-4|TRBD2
TGTGCCAGCAGTTCGATCCCTCTAGCGGGAGCCTACGAGCAGTACTTC
CASSSIPLAGAYEQYF
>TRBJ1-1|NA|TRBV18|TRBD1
TGTGCCAGCTCACCAGTGGCAGGGGGCGCGGGGAACACTGAAGCTTTCTTT
CASSPVAGGAGNTEAFF
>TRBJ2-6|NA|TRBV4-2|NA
TGTGCCAGCAGCCCTGGGACGGGTGGCACTGGGGCCAACGTCCTGACTTTC
CASSPGTGGTGANVLTF
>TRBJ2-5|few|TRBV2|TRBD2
TGTGCCAGCAGTCCTGAGAGACTAGCCCAAGAGACCCAGTACTTC
CASSPERLAQETQYF
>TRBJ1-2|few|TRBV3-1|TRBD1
TGTGCCAGCAGCCAAGACCGGTACCGACAGGGGAGGTATCTTGATGGCTACACCTTC
CASSQDRYRQGRYLDGYTF
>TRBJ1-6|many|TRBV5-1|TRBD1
TGCGCCAGCTCCCGAACAGGGGTTAATTCACCCCTCCACTTT
CASSRTGVNSPLHF
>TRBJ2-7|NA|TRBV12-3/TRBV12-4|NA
TGTGCCAGCAGTTTAGCGCTAGGACAGAACAACGAGCAGTACTTC
CASSLALGQNNEQYF
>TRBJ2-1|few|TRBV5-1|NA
TGCGCCAGCAGCCCCAGGTCAAGCTCCTACAATGAGCAGTTCTTC
CASSPRSSSYNEQFF
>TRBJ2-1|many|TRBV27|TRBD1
TGTGCCACCTTCCCAACAGGGGTCTCCTACAATGAGCAGTTCTTC
CATFPTGVSYNEQFF